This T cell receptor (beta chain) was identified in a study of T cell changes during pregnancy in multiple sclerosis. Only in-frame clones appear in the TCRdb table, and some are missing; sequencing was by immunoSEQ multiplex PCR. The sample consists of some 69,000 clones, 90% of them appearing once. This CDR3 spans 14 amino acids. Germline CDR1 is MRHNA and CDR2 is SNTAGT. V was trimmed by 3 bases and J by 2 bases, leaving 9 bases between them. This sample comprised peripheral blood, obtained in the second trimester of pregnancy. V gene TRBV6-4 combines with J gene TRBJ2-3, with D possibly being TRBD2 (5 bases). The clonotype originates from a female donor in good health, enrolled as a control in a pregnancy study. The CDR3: CASSETRDTDTQYF. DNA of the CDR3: TGTGCCAGCAGTGAGACGAGGGACACAGATACGCAGTATTTT.